This entry describes one T cell receptor beta chain. Its antigen is unknown. The entry originates in a study of T cell clonotyping in hematopoietic cell transplantation. Study-wide findings and caveats: No sorting was done, leaving CD4 and CD8 contributions mixed. Few recipient clonotypes overlapped donors; over 95% were de novo at given depth. Pathologically expanded recipient clonotypes increased progressively from day 30 to day 180 as diversity fell.

Using immunoSEQ multiplex PCR, the repertoire was profiled, and TCRdb retains in-frame clones only, with some absent. The data contain over 7,500 clones, 97% of them singletons. Recipient blood drawn about 28 days pretransplant and days 30, 100, 180 after. The TCR sequence derives from a male patient over 55 who had an allogeneic stem cell transplant from a related donor, so the T cells may come from the graft donor. Some clones in this sample may be carry-over from other donors' samples. This specimen was peripheral blood mononuclear cells, taken 100 days after allogeneic stem cell transplant.

The CDR3 is CASSPNRGGTGELFF. In DNA form, the CDR3 reads TGTGCCAGCAGCCCCAACAGGGGCGGCACCGGGGAGCTGTTTTTT. The V call is TRBV11-2, the J call TRBJ2-2, with 7 bases fitting TRBD1. The CDR3 covers 15 residues. CDR1 is SGHAT, CDR2 FQNNGV, per germline. V was pared by 5 bases and J by 4 bases, with 7 bases of the junction left unmatched.